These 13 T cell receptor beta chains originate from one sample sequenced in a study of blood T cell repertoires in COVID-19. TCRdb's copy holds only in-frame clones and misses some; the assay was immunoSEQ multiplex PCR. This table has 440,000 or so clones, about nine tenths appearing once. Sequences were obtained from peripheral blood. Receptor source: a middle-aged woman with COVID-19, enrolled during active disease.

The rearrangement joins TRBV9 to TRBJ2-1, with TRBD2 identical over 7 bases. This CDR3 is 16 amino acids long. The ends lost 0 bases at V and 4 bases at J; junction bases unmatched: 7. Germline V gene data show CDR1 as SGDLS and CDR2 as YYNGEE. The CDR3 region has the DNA TGTGCCAGCAGCGTAGGGTCGGGGGGAGTTTACAATGAGCAGTTCTTC. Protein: CASSVGSGGVYNEQFF.

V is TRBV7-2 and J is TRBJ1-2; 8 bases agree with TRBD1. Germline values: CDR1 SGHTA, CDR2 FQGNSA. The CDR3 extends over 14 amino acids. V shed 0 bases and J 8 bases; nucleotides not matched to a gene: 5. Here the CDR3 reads CASSLAHRTGGYTF. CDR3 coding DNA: TGTGCCAGCAGCTTAGCGCATCGGACAGGGGGCTACACCTTC. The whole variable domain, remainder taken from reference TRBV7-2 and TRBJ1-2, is GAGVSQSPSNKVTEKGKDVELRCDPISGHTALYWYRQSLGQGLEFLIYFQGNSAPDKSGLPSDRFSAERTGGSVSTLTIQRTQQEDSAVYLCASSLAHRTGGYTFGSGTRLTVV.

CDR3 bases: TGTGCCAGCAGCCCCCGGGAGGCAAGGTACGAGCAGTACTTC. Its translation is CASSPREARYEQYF. V usage is TRBV9 and J usage is TRBJ2-7; 7 bases match TRBD2. The CDR3 has 14 residues. Trimming took 4 bases from V and 4 from J; bases not matched to a gene: 8. Germline CDR1 is SGDLS and CDR2 is YYNGEE.

For the CDR3, the DNA is TGCGCCAGCAGCCAAGCCCTAAGGACAGGGAAAGGGAACACTGAAGCTTTCTTT. Protein: CASSQALRTGKGNTEAFF. The chain is built from TRBV4-1 and TRBJ1-1, with 8 bases fitting TRBD1. The CDR3 extends over 18 amino acids. Trimming removed 1 base from V and 1 base from J; junction bases left unmatched: 11. Germline V gene data show CDR1 as MGHRA and CDR2 as YSYEKL.

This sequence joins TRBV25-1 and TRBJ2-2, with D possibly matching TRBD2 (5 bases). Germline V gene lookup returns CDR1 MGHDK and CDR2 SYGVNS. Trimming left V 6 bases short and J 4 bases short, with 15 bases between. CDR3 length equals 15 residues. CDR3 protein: CASREVHGRTGELFF. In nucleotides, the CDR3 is TGTGCCAGCAGGGAGGTCCACGGGCGCACCGGGGAGCTGTTTTTT.

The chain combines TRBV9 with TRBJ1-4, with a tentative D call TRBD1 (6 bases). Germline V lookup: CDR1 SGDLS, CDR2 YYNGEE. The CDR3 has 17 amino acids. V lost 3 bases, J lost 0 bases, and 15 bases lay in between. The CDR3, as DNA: TGTGCCAGCAGCGAGGAACAGGGAATTGCAACTAATGAAAAACTGTTTTTT. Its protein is CASSEEQGIATNEKLFF.

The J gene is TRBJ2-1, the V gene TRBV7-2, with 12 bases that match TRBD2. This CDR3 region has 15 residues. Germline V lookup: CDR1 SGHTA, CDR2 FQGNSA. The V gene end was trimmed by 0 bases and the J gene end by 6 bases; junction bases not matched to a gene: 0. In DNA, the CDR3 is TGTGCCAGCAGCTTAGCGACTAGCGGGGGCAATGAGCAGTTCTTC. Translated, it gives CASSLATSGGNEQFF.

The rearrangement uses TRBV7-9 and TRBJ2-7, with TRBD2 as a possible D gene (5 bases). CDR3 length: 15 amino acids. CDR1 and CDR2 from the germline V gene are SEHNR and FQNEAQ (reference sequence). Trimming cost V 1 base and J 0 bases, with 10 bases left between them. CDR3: CASSLGASYSYEQYF. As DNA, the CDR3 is TGTGCCAGCAGCTTAGGCGCTAGCTACTCCTACGAGCAGTACTTC.

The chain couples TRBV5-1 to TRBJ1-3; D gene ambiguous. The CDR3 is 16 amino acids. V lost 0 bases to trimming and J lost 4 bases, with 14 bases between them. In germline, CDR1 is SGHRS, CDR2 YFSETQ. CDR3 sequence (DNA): TGCGCCAGCAGCTTGGCAGGTTTAAGGTTCGGAAACACCATATATTTT. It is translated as CASSLAGLRFGNTIYF. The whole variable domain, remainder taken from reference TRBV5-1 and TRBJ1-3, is KAGVTQTPRYLIKTRGQQVTLSCSPISGHRSVSWYQQTPGQGLQFLFEYFSETQRNKGNFPGRFSGRQFSNSRSEMNVSTLELGDSALYLCASSLAGLRFGNTIYFGEGSWLTVV.

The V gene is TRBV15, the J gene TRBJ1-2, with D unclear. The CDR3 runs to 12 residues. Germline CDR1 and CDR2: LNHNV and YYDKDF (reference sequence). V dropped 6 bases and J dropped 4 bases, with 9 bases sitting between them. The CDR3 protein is CATSYSIYGYTF. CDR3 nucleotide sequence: TGTGCCACCAGTTACAGCATCTATGGCTACACCTTC.

The CDR3 is CASSQEKRTDTQYF. CDR3 sequence (DNA): TGTGCCAGCAGCCAAGAGAAACGGACAGATACGCAGTATTTT. This chain links TRBV4-2 with TRBJ2-3; D unresolved. The CDR3 is 14 residues long. The ends were cut back, 0 bases at V and 3 bases at J, with 7 bases in the middle. Germline loops: CDR1 LGHNA, CDR2 YNFKEQ.

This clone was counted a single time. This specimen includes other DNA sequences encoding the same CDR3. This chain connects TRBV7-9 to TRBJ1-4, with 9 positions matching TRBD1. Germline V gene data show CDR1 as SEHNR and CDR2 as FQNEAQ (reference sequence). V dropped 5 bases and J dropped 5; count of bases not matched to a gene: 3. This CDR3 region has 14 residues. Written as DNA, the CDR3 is TGTGCCAGCAGCCGAGGACAGGGGAATGAAAAACTGTTTTTT. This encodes CASSRGQGNEKLFF.

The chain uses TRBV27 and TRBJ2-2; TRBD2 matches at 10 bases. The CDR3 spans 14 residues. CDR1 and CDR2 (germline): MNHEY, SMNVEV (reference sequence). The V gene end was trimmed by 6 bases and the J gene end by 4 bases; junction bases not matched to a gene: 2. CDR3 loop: CASRLAGGTGELFF. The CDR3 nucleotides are TGTGCCAGCAGATTAGCGGGAGGCACCGGGGAGCTGTTTTTT.